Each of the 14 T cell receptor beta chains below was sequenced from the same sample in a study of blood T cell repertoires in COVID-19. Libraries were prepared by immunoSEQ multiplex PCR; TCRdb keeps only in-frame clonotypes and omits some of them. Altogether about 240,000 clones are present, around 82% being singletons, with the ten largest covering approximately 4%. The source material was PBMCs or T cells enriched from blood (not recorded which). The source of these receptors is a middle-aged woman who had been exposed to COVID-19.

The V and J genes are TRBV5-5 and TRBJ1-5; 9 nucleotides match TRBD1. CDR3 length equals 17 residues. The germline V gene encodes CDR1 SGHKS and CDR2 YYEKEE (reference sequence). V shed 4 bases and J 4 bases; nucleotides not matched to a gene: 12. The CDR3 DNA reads TGTGCCAGCAGCGTTTCGAAAACCGGGACAGGGAATCAGCCCCAGCATTTT. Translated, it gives CASSVSKTGTGNQPQHF.

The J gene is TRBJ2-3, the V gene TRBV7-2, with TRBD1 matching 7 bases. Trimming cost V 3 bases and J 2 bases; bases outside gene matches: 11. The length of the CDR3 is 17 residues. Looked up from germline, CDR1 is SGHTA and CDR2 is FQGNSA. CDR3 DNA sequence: TGTGCCAGCAGCTTTTTACAGGGCAGGGGGTACACAGATACGCAGTATTTT. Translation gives CASSFLQGRGYTDTQYF.

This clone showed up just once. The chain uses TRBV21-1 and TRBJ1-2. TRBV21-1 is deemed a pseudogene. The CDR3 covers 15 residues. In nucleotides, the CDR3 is TGTGCCAGCCCCTCTGAGGGCTTAGCTAACTATGGCTACACCTTC. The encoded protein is CASPSEGLANYGYTF.

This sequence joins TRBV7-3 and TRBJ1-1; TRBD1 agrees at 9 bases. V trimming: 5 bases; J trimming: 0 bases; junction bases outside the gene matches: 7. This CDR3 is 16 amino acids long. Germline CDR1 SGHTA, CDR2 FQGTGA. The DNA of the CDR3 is TGTGCCAGCAGCAAGGGGACAGGGAACCTGAACACTGAAGCTTTCTTT. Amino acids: CASSKGTGNLNTEAFF.

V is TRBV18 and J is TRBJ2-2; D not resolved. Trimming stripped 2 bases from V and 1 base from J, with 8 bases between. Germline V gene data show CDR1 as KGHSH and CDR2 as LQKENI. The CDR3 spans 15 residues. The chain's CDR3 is CASSPNRQNTGELFF. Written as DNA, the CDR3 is TGTGCCAGCTCACCAAATCGACAGAACACCGGGGAGCTGTTTTTT.

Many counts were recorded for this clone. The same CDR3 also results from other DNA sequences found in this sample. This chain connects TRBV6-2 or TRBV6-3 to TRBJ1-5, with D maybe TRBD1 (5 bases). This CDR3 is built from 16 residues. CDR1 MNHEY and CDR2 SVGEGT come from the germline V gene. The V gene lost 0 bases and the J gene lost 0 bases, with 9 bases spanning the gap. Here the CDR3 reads CASSYSTALSNQPQHF. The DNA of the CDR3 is TGTGCCAGCAGTTACTCGACAGCTCTTAGCAATCAGCCCCAGCATTTT.

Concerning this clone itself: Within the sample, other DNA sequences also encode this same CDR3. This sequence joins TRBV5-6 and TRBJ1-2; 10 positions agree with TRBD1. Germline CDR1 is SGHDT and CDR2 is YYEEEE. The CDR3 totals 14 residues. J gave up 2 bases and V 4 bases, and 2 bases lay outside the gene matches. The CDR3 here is CASSRGQGNYGYTF. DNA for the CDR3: TGTGCCAGCAGCCGGGGACAGGGGAACTATGGCTACACCTTC.

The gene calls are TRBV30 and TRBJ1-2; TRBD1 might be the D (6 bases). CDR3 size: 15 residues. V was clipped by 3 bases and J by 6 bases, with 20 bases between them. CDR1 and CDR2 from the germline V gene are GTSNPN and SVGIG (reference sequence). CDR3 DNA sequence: TGTGCCTGGAGCGGACCCCAAACAGGGAGAGATGGCTACACCTTC. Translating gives CAWSGPQTGRDGYTF.

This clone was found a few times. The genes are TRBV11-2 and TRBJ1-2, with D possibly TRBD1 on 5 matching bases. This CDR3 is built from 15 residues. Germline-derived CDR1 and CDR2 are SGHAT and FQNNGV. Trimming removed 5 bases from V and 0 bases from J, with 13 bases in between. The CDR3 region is CASSPPTDSNYGYTF. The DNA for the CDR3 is TGTGCCAGCAGCCCTCCGACAGATTCTAACTATGGCTACACCTTC.

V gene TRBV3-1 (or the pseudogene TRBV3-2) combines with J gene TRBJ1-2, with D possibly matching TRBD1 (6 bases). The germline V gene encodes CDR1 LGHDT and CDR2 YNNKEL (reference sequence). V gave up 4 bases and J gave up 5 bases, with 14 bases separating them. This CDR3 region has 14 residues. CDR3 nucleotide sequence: TGTGCCAGCAGCCCTGCAGGGGTACGGTATGGCTACACCTTC. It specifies CASSPAGVRYGYTF.

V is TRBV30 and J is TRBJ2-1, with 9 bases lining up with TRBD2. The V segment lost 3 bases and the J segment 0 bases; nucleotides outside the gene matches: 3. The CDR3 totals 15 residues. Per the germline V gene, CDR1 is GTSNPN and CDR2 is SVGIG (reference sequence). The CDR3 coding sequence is TGTGCCTGGAGGAGCGGGGGGAGCTCCTACAATGAGCAGTTCTTC. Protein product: CAWRSGGSSYNEQFF.

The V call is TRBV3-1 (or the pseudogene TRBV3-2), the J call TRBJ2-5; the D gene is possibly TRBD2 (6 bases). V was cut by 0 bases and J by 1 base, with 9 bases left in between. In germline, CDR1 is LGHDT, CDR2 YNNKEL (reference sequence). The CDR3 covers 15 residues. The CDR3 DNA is TGTGCCAGCAGCCAAGATTCGGGACTCCAAGAGACCCAGTACTTC. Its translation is CASSQDSGLQETQYF.

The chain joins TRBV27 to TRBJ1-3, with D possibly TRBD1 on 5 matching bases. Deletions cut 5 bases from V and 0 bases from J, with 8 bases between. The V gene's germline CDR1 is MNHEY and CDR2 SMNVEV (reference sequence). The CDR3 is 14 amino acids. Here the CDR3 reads CASSLQGSGNTIYF. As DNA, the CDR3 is TGTGCCAGCAGTCTTCAGGGCTCTGGAAACACCATATATTTT.

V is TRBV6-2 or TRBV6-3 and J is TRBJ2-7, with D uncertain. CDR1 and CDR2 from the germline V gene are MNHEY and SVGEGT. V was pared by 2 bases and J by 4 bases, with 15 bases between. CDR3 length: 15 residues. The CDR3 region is CASSYDSPRLYEQYF. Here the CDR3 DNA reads TGTGCCAGCAGTTACGATTCCCCCCGTCTATACGAGCAGTACTTC.